This T cell receptor beta chain stems from a study of T cell changes during pregnancy in multiple sclerosis. Trimming shortened V by 2 bases and J by 0 bases, and 5 bases separated the two germline ends. This CDR3 is 14 amino acids long. Germline lookup yields CDR1 LGHNT and CDR2 FRNRAP. Clones were sequenced by immunoSEQ multiplex PCR, and TCRdb holds only the in-frame ones, with some missing. The data hold approximately 30,000 clones, with about nine tenths observed a single time. The chain recombines TRBV12-5 with TRBJ2-4; D gene uncertain. The sequence was obtained from a female donor in good health, enrolled as a control in a pregnancy study. Here the sequenced sample was CD4+ T cells from peripheral blood mononuclear cells, taken in the first trimester of pregnancy. The CDR3 DNA reads as TGTGCTAGTGGTTTGTCCCTAGCCAAAAACATTCAGTACTTC. This encodes CASGLSLAKNIQYF.